The clone carrying this T cell receptor beta chain is labeled as medium-sized. V lost 7 bases and J 4 bases, leaving 20 bases between the germline ends. CDR1 is DFQATT and CDR2 is SNEGSKA in the germline V gene (reference sequence). The CDR3 sequence is 14 residues long. The sample comes from a study of tumor and adjacent non-tumor tissue in lung cancer. The template was RNA from unsorted bulk tissue. More than 3 cm separated this lung sample from the edge of the tumor. Newly diagnosed lung cancer patients had thoracic surgery in China, August–November 2014, without prior chemotherapy. A modified ARM-PCR protocol with three rounds of nested PCR amplified TCRbeta. TCRdb redid the calling of the multiplex PCR reads with MiXCR, one entry per CDR3 protein. This table holds tens of thousands of distinct CDR3 sequences, under 70% found once.

The rearrangement links TRBV20-1 to TRBJ2-7; no clear D. This clonotype was obtained from a woman aged 45-60 years with non-small cell lung cancer. Sequencing used distant non-tumor lung tissue. The CDR3 protein is CSVRIAVGTYEQYF. DNA for the CDR3: TGCAGTGTCCGTATAGCCGTGGGTACGTACGAGCAGTACTTC.